This paragraph reports one TCR beta chain. The entry originates in a study of T cell changes during pregnancy in multiple sclerosis. Here immunoSEQ multiplex PCR was the method, and the copy in TCRdb shows in-frame clones only, minus some. The table has 65,000 to 90,000 clones, around 92% seen once. The CDR3 extends over 13 amino acids. The germline CDR1 and CDR2 sequences are SGHTA and FQGNSA. Trimming removed 8 bases from V and 4 bases from J; junction bases left unmatched: 2. The source was peripheral blood, collected before pregnancy. The sequence derives from a female donor with multiple sclerosis, enrolled in a pregnancy study. The genes are TRBV7-2 and TRBJ2-7, with 13 bases matching TRBD2. The CDR3 protein is CASRTSGSYEQYF. The CDR3 nucleotides are TGTGCCAGCCGGACTAGCGGGAGTTACGAGCAGTACTTC.